A single TCR beta chain is shown here with its context. Its antigen remains undetermined. It has no much larger one-base neighbor in the sample; base qualities were not kept. CDR1 and CDR2 were assigned from the germline V gene as LGHNT and FRNRAP. Unmatched junction bases come to 12, with V trimmed by 1 base and J by 5 bases. From the cysteine through the phenylalanine, the CDR3 covers 17 amino acids. CDR3 DNA is the only sequence kept; it has 51 bases, read in frame from the first base. This entry is derived from a study of long-term antiretroviral therapy in people with HIV (dated by TCRdb to 2021 to 2024). A note on the overall study: Collection of the earliest samples took place about a decade ahead of the 2015 WHO recommendation for immediate ART, at a time when ART was typically delayed until CD4 counts fell. This retrospective serial study examined whether starting ART and sustained HIV suppression were associated with changes in the composition and diversity of the TRB repertoire in peripheral blood. The cohort contributed over 150 cryopreserved PBMC samples from 30 adults with confirmed HIV infection, collected serially over a mean of 6 years (range 1-12). About two fifths of the roughly 30 participants with HIV were female. No cross-contamination during QIAcube processing was seen in test extractions of a monoclonal T-cell line run alongside roughly 30 polyclonal samples.

The immunoSEQ hsTCRB v3.0 assay was used at survey level resolution for TRB variable region sequencing. TRB sequencing targeted a depth of roughly 35,000-55,000 T-cell genomes per sample. An Illumina MiSeq with a v3 150-cycle kit was used to sequence the pooled TRB libraries. Turning to the authors' computational methods: Repertoire analysis ran in R within a reproducible Nextflow workflow covering QC, data transformation and analysis. LymphoSeq2, an R package for exploring AIRR-Seq data, was used to implement the custom analyses. Several samples that produced fewer than 5000 total TRB sequences were removed, so 150 to 200 HIV repertoires were analyzed. Among the 180 to 200 retained HIV repertoires, about 57 were collected before ART initiation and 129 after ART initiation. Repertoires were downsampled to 5000 TRB nucleotide sequences, and summary statistics were averaged over 100 downsampling iterations. The analysis kept only TRB sequences whose CDR3 regions were at least seven amino acids long. Two measures captured diversity: a Shannon entropy-derived clonality score and the Gini coefficient. In the repertoire networks, any two of the top 5000 CDR3 amino acid sequences were connected whenever the two sequences differed by an edit distance of one. For TRB CDR3 amino acid sequences, antigen specificity groups and MHC restriction were predicted with GLIPH2. CDR3 amino acid sequences were matched against VDJdb and McPAS-TCR to flag known CMV, EBV, HIV or tissue antigen associations. Pre-ART, post-ART and control groups were compared with Wilcoxon signed-rank tests and Holm-Bonferroni correction. TCRdb's version of the immuneACCESS table is confined to in-frame rearrangements and falls short of the full clone set. An unresolved V gene accounts for under half of the shortfall where checked; the remainder is of unknown origin. The DNA was the basis for D and trimming; V, J and clone size are from that table. Present in this sample are 7,500 to 8,500 clones, more than 65% of which were seen just once. Approximately 15% of the sample is in the top ten clones.

General study outcomes and caveats: Samples dated from the mid-2000s to the late 2010s, and the ART regimens used may be less effective than current ones. Expanded TRB clones identified before ART initiation dominated the repertoire at all time points, although this dominance fluctuated and declined in many PLHIV after ART. Narrower CDR3 length ranges were observed in HIV repertoires than in controls, and an antigen-experienced repertoire with only a slight naive shift after ART was suggested by the network structure. Because pre-ART samples had limited cell numbers, profiling was done on unsorted PBMC rather than on sorted CD4+ and CD8+ T cells. ART initiation was associated with a significant increase in TRB diversity, but diversity stayed significantly below transplant donor controls even after long-term ART. Inferences about post-ART repertoire changes were limited because no data were available on ART adherence, viral resistance or therapy changes. Because PBMC availability was limited, only the TCR beta chain was sequenced, with no alpha chain pairing.

Participants were included only if at least one PBMC sample before ART initiation and at least two post-ART samples were available. All participants with HIV were treated in the United States of America. Before DNA extraction, cryopreserved samples of roughly 0.9-11 million PBMC were thawed and washed. At the time of the earliest PBMC sample, participants with HIV were aged between about 23 and 55 years. PBMC samples from each participant spanned 1-4 timepoints before ART initiation and 2-8 timepoints after ART initiation, with a median of 7 samples. Serial HIV viral load, CD4+ T-cell count, ART history and demographic data were obtained for every participant. Genomic DNA was extracted from unsorted PBMC with a Qiagen kit on a QIAcube, with processing performed in batches of 12 samples.

The specimen comprised unsorted PBMCs, sampled around 2.6 years before starting antiretroviral therapy. This chain is built from TRBV12-5 and TRBJ2-3, with TRBD1 identical over 7 junction bases. The receptor was derived from a man between 35 and 55 years old with HIV. The encoded CDR3 is CASGLASQGWFGDTQYF. The DNA sequence follows: TGTGCTAGTGGTTTGGCTTCACAGGGGTGGTTTGGAGATACGCAGTATTTT.